Listed below are T cell receptor beta chains from one sample, sequenced in a study of HIV-infected children after antiretroviral therapy interruption. TCRdb analysed the 3' RACE reads with MiXCR anew, one entry per CDR3 protein. The data hold about 83,000 distinct CDR3 sequences, with 6% to 8.5% observed a single time. The material sequenced was CD45RA+ CD4+ T cells from PBMCs, pooled from several time points, taken from a donor given antiretroviral therapy, either interrupted or continuous. All receptors come from a pool of human donors with HIV. CDR3s include the opening cysteine and the closing phenylalanine or tryptophan. D genes are given only for firm matches. The size of a clone is reported for some rows only, either as once, few or many, or as a class for expanded clones.

clone size	V gene	J gene	D gene	CDR3 protein	CDR3 DNA
many	TRBV5-1	TRBJ2-5	TRBD2	CASSLALAGGQETQYF	TGCGCCAGCAGCTTGGCTCTAGCGGGGGGACAAGAGACCCAGTACTTC
-	TRBV29-1	TRBJ1-2	TRBD1	CSVEPAGGNYGYTF	TGCAGCGTTGAACCCGCAGGGGGGAACTATGGCTACACCTTC
many	TRBV20-1	TRBJ2-3	-	CSARDLREIGTDTQYF	TGCAGTGCTAGAGATCTAAGGGAAATAGGGACAGATACGCAGTATTTT
many	TRBV3-1	TRBJ2-7	TRBD1	CASSQVWSGTATYEQYF	TGTGCCAGCAGCCAGGTATGGTCCGGGACAGCTACCTACGAGCAGTACTTC
many	TRBV5-1	TRBJ2-1	TRBD1	CASGRTGILDEQFF	TGCGCCAGCGGACGGACAGGGATTCTGGATGAGCAGTTCTTC
many	TRBV29-1	TRBJ2-1	-	CSVARGDSYNEQFF	TGCAGCGTTGCGAGGGGGGACAGTTACAATGAGCAGTTCTTC
many	TRBV20-1	TRBJ2-1	TRBD2	CSARDNLAGGLYNEQFF	TGCAGTGCTAGAGATAATCTAGCGGGGGGTCTATACAATGAGCAGTTCTTC
-	TRBV6-6	TRBJ1-2	-	CASEARGRNYGYTF	TGTGCCAGCGAGGCGAGGGGAAGGAACTATGGCTACACCTTC
-	TRBV12-3/TRBV12-4	TRBJ2-1	-	CARSKRTAEQFF	TGTGCCAGGAGTAAAAGGACCGCTGAGCAGTTCTTC
few	TRBV7-9	TRBJ2-7	TRBD2	CASSSSGSRYEQYF	TGTGCCAGCAGCTCTAGCGGGAGCAGATACGAGCAGTACTTC
-	TRBV6-2/TRBV6-3	TRBJ2-7	-	CASPPTRDKVAYEQYF	TGTGCCAGCCCACCCACTCGGGACAAGGTGGCCTACGAGCAGTACTTC